The clone carrying this TCR beta chain has just one count. Its antigen is not known. The entry originates in a study of cytomegalovirus exposure and HLA in healthy donors. Study observations and caveats: Some TCR beta chains (around 180 of them) were listed as cytomegalovirus-associated.

Clones were sequenced by immunoSEQ multiplex PCR, and TCRdb holds only the in-frame ones, with some missing. Among 250,000 to 350,000 clones listed, just over 85% were seen once. Trimming cost V 2 bases and J 4 bases, with 11 bases left between them. This CDR3 spans 15 amino acids. The germline V gene encodes CDR1 KGHSH and CDR2 LQKENI. Sequenced: PBMCs. The source is a woman aged 18-29 years in good health and CMV-seronegative. This chain links TRBV18 with TRBJ2-2; TRBD1 is a possible D gene (6 bases). In DNA, the CDR3 is TGTGCCAGCTCACCAACAGGGAGTAGCACCGGGGAGCTGTTTTTT. The encoded protein is CASSPTGSSTGELFF. Filled out from reference TRBV18 and TRBJ2-2, the complete variable domain reads NAGVMQNPRHLVRRRGQEARLRCSPMKGHSHVYWYRQLPEEGLKFMVYLQKENIIDESGMPKERFSAEFPKEGPSILRIQQVVRGDSAAYFCASSPTGSSTGELFFGEGSRLTVL.